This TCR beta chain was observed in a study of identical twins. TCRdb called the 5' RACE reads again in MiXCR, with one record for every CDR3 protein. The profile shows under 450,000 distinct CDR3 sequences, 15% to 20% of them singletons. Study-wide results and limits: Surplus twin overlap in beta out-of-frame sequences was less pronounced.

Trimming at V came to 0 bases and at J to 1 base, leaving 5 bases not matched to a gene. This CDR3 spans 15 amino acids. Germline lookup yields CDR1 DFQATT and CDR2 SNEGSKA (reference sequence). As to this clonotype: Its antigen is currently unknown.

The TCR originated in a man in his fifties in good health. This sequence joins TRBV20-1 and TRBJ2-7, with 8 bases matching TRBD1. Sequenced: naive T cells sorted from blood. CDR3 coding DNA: TGCAGTGCTAGAGATTGGCAGGGGGCGTCCTACGAGCAGTACTTC. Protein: CSARDWQGASYEQYF.